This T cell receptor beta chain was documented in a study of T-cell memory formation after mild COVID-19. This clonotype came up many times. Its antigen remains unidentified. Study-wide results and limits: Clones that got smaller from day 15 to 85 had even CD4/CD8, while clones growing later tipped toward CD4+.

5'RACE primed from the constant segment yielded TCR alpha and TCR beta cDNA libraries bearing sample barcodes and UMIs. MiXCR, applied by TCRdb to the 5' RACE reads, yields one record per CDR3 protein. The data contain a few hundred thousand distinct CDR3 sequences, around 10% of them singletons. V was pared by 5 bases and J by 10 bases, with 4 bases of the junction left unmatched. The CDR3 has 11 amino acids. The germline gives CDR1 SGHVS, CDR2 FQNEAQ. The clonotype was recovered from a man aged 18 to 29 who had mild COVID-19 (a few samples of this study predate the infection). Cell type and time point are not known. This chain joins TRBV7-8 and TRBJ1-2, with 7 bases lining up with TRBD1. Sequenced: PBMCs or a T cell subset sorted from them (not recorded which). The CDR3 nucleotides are TGTGCCAGCAGCGGGACAGCGGCCTACACCTTC. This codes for CASSGTAAYTF. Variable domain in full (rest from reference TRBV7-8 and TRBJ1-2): GAGVSQSPRYKVAKRGQDVALRCDPISGHVSLFWYQQALGQGPEFLTYFQNEAQLDKSGLPSDRFFAERPEGSVSTLKIQRTQQEDSAVYLCASSGTAAYTFGSGTRLTVV.